The present entry profiles one T cell receptor (beta chain) with its context. Its antigen remains unidentified. This specimen belongs to a study of cytomegalovirus exposure and HLA in healthy donors. As for the study in general: Among several hundred genotyped donors, around 82% fell in the Caucasian-associated ancestry cluster.

Amplification used 60 Vbeta primers and 13 Jbeta primers. Here immunoSEQ multiplex PCR was the method, and the copy in TCRdb shows in-frame clones only, minus some. Listed are some 150,000 clones; about 0.8% falls within the top ten. Findings of the study overall: What TCR beta sequences reportedly achieved was accurate prediction of HLA-A and HLA-B alleles in most subjects. Later genetic work tied a missense DCLRE1C variant to beta-chain V and J trimming. A later analysis reported that several of the most significant clusters appeared to be linked to common viral pathogens, among them Epstein-Barr virus.

The CDR3 is 15 amino acids. The germline CDR1 and CDR2 sequences are LNHDA and SQIVND (reference sequence). V lost 4 bases, J lost 5 bases, and 5 bases stayed unmatched. The sample taken for sequencing was PBMCs. The TCR comes from a young woman in good health and CMV-seropositive. V and J are TRBV19 and TRBJ1-4; 9 nucleotides line up with TRBD1. CDR3 region: CASSTPGTGNEKLFF. CDR3 DNA: TGTGCCAGTAGTACCCCCGGGACAGGGAATGAAAAACTGTTTTTT. The complete variable domain, with remaining parts taken from reference TRBV19 and TRBJ1-4, reads DGGITQSPKYLFRKEGQNVTLSCEQNLNHDAMYWYRQDPGQGLRLIYYSQIVNDFQKGDIAEGYSVSREKKESFPLTVTSAQKNPTAFYLCASSTPGTGNEKLFFGSGTQLSVL.